What follows are 30 T cell receptor beta chains derived from one specimen sequenced in a study of T-cell memory formation after mild COVID-19. Using its own MiXCR run on the 5' RACE reads, TCRdb lists one record per CDR3 protein. This sample yields hundreds of thousands of distinct CDR3 sequences, of which under 30% are seen a single time; roughly 13% belongs to the top ten. The sample comprised PBMCs or a T cell subset sorted from them (not recorded which). These receptors came from an adult woman who had mild COVID-19 (a few samples of this study predate the infection). Cell type and time point are not known.

The CDR3 bases are TGTGCCAGCAGCCAAGATGCAGGGGGCACCGGGGAGCTGTTTTTT. Its protein product is CASSQDAGGTGELFF. The rearrangement links TRBV4-2 to TRBJ2-2, with 7 bases aligning to TRBD1. The germline V gene encodes CDR1 LGHNA and CDR2 YNFKEQ. J lost 4 bases, V lost 0 bases, and 2 bases had no gene match. The CDR3 is 15 amino acids.

The chain carries TRBV15 and TRBJ1-6; weak D call: TRBD1 (5 bases). The CDR3 has 13 residues. The germline CDR1 and CDR2 sequences are LNHNV and YYDKDF (reference sequence). Trimming pared 1 base from V and 13 bases from J, leaving 11 bases between. CDR3 bases: TGTGCCACCAGCAGAGGATCAGGGAGTCCCCTCCACTTT. Its translation: CATSRGSGSPLHF.

This clonotype was counted only a few times. The CDR3 here is CSARVWENEQFF. The CDR3 DNA is TGCAGTGCTAGAGTTTGGGAAAATGAGCAGTTCTTC. The chain joins TRBV20-1 to TRBJ2-1; no firm D call. Per germline, CDR1 DFQATT and CDR2 SNEGSKA (reference sequence). The CDR3 spans 12 residues. V gave up 1 base and J gave up 7 bases, with 8 bases separating them.

This clonotype was detected only a few times. The chain couples TRBV6-5 to TRBJ2-3; 8 positions agree with TRBD2. V lost 2 bases and J lost 4; bases outside the gene matches: 8. CDR1 is MNHEY, CDR2 SVGAGI, per germline. The CDR3 has 16 amino acids. The CDR3 loop is CASSYRSGGRSDTQYF. Here the CDR3 DNA reads TGTGCCAGCAGTTACAGGTCGGGGGGGCGGTCAGATACGCAGTATTTT.

This clonotype was counted between two and nine times. The junction differs from germline at one of its ends, possibly a read error. This chain connects TRBV6-6 to TRBJ1-5; D may be TRBD1 (5 bases). Germline lookup yields CDR1 MNHNY and CDR2 SVGAGI (reference sequence). The CDR3 loop spans 12 amino acids. This CDR3 reads CASSSPAGNGAF. CDR3 nucleotides: TGTGCCAGCAGTTCCCCGGCGGGGAATGGGGCCTTT.

This clonotype was seen a handful of times. The rearrangement links TRBV14 to TRBJ2-3; 8 bases agree with TRBD1. Germline V gene lookup returns CDR1 SGHDN and CDR2 FVKESK. V lost 5 bases and J lost 2; bases outside the gene matches: 6. The CDR3 runs 15 residues. The CDR3 sequence is CASSADRGITDTQYF. As DNA, the CDR3 is TGTGCCAGCAGCGCCGACAGGGGCATCACAGATACGCAGTATTTT.

The V gene is TRBV6-6, the J gene TRBJ2-7, with 10 nucleotides matching TRBD1. The CDR3 spans 17 residues. Germline V gene sequence: CDR1 MNHNY, CDR2 SVGAGI (reference sequence). With 2 bases clipped from V and 1 base from J, the junction kept 8 bases outside the gene matches. CDR3 DNA: TGTGCCAGCAGTTACCTCGGGACAGGGGATGGATCCTACGAGCAGTACTTC. This gives the protein CASSYLGTGDGSYEQYF.

J is TRBJ2-4 and V is TRBV20-1; D is perhaps TRBD1 (6 bases). Trimming stripped 3 bases from V and 9 bases from J, with 12 bases between. The CDR3 spans 12 residues. The germline V gene has CDR1 DFQATT and CDR2 SNEGSKA (reference sequence). CDR3 amino acids: CSARDREGIQYF. The CDR3 region has the DNA TGCAGTGCTAGGGACAGAGAGGGCATTCAGTACTTC.

The chain links TRBV7-2 to TRBJ2-3; 7 bases line up with TRBD2. Unmatched junction bases numbered 8, after V lost 2 bases and J lost 3 bases. The CDR3 consists of 16 residues. Per germline, CDR1 SGHTA and CDR2 FQGNSA. The CDR3 sequence: CASSLPQTSRTDTQYF. The CDR3 DNA reads as TGTGCCAGCAGCTTACCCCAGACTAGCAGGACAGATACGCAGTATTTT.

This clonotype was seen a few times. Its ends do not fully match the called genes, so a read error is possible. The gene calls are TRBV29-1 and TRBJ2-1, with TRBD2 matching over 9 bases. The CDR3 contains 12 residues. Germline values: CDR1 SQVTM, CDR2 ANQGSEA. The CDR3 protein is CSVEGLATEQFF. In nucleotides, the CDR3 is TGCAGCGTAGAAGGACTAGCGACGGAGCAGTTCTTC.

The table lists this clonotype with a few counts. This chain connects TRBV3-1 to TRBJ2-5; 9 bases agree with TRBD1. From germline, CDR1 is LGHDT and CDR2 YNNKEL (reference sequence). CDR3 length: 15 amino acids. The junction had 3 bases not matched to a gene; V was cut back by 0 bases and J by 4 bases. The DNA for the CDR3 is TGTGCCAGCAGCCAAGACCCGGGACAGGGAGAGACCCAGTACTTC. Amino acid sequence: CASSQDPGQGETQYF.

Only a few counts were recorded for this clonotype. The rearrangement links TRBV6-5 to TRBJ2-2; D is tentatively TRBD1 or TRBD2 (5 bases each). Germline-derived CDR1 and CDR2 are MNHEY and SVGAGI. This CDR3 is 17 amino acids long. The V and J ends lost 2 bases and 4 bases respectively, with 17 bases between them. The CDR3 region is CASSYRHPGPVTGELFF. CDR3 DNA sequence: TGTGCCAGCAGTTACCGACATCCGGGACCAGTCACCGGGGAGCTGTTTTTT.

CDR3 protein: CASSYGEPGGQPQHF. CDR3 nucleotide sequence: TGTGCCAGCAGCTACGGGGAACCCGGGGGTCAGCCCCAGCATTTT. This chain links TRBV6-2 or TRBV6-3 with TRBJ1-5; D possibly corresponds to TRBD1 (5 bases). Trimming left V 6 bases short and J 6 bases short, with 18 bases between. The CDR3 runs 15 residues. The germline V gene encodes CDR1 MNHEY and CDR2 SVGEGT.

This clonotype came up a few times. V gene TRBV7-2 combines with J gene TRBJ2-1, with TRBD2 identical over 9 bases. V trimming: 1 base; J trimming: 9 bases; junction bases outside the gene matches: 7. The CDR3 is 15 amino acids. The germline CDR1 and CDR2 sequences are SGHTA and FQGNSA. CDR3 residues: CASSLEGLAPGEQFF. CDR3 coding DNA: TGTGCCAGCAGCTTAGAGGGACTAGCTCCTGGTGAGCAGTTCTTC.

The chain joins TRBV4-1 to TRBJ1-2, with TRBD1 identical over 11 bases. The V gene end was trimmed by 0 bases and the J gene end by 5 bases; junction bases not matched to a gene: 5. The CDR3 covers 16 residues. CDR1 and CDR2 from the germline V gene are MGHRA and YSYEKL. The DNA of the CDR3 is TGCGCCAGCAGCCAAGAGGGGACAGGGGGGTTTTATGGCTACACCTTC. Its protein is CASSQEGTGGFYGYTF.

The chain couples TRBV5-1 to TRBJ2-3; D gene uncertain. The V gene lost 3 bases and the J gene lost 0 bases, with 17 bases spanning the gap. CDR1 SGHRS and CDR2 YFSETQ come from the germline V gene. The CDR3 spans 17 residues. The CDR3 region is CASSSPLGRLSTDTQYF. The CDR3 coding sequence is TGCGCCAGCAGCTCACCTTTAGGGCGGCTAAGCACAGATACGCAGTATTTT.

This clonotype was seen once. The rearrangement joins TRBV24-1 to TRBJ2-7; no reliable D call. The CDR3 length is 11 residues. Germline V gene sequence: CDR1 KGHDR, CDR2 SFDVKD. V lost 4 bases to trimming and J lost 6 bases, with 6 bases between them. CDR3 DNA sequence: TGTGCCACCAGTGAAGGCGGCGAGCAGTACTTC. Protein sequence: CATSEGGEQYF.

This chain joins TRBV24-1 and TRBJ2-1; D not resolved. V lost 5 bases and J lost 9, with 13 bases in between. CDR1 and CDR2 (germline): KGHDR, SFDVKD. The CDR3 runs to 13 residues. Here the CDR3 DNA reads TGTGCCACCAGTGCCCTTTTAACGGGTGAGCAGTTCTTC. Translating gives CATSALLTGEQFF.

This clonotype was seen only a few times. The J gene is TRBJ2-7, the V gene TRBV7-2, with 8 bases aligning to TRBD2. Trimming at V came to 6 bases and at J to 7 bases, leaving 11 bases not matched to a gene. CDR3 length equals 14 residues. CDR1 is SGHTA and CDR2 is FQGNSA in the germline V gene. The CDR3 here is CASRSRTSSIEQYF. The CDR3 coding sequence is TGTGCCAGCAGATCGCGGACTAGCTCAATAGAGCAGTACTTC.

V and J are TRBV18 and TRBJ1-3; 9 nucleotides align to TRBD1. This CDR3 has 16 amino acids. J was trimmed by 2 bases and V by 3 bases; bases with no gene match: 5. CDR1 KGHSH and CDR2 LQKENI come from the germline V gene. The CDR3 loop reads CASSPQTGGTGNTIYF. CDR3 nucleotides: TGTGCCAGCTCACCGCAGACAGGGGGTACTGGAAACACCATATATTTT.

This clonotype appeared a few times. The V and J genes are TRBV6-2 or TRBV6-3 and TRBJ2-1; 7 nucleotides align to TRBD2. From germline, CDR1 is MNHEY and CDR2 SVGEGT. The V gene end was trimmed by 7 bases and the J gene end by 9 bases; junction bases not matched to a gene: 6. The CDR3 has 12 residues. Here the CDR3 DNA reads TGTGCCAGCAACTACCCGGGGGGTGAGCAGTTCTTC. This gives the protein CASNYPGGEQFF.

This clonotype was counted only a few times. The genes are TRBV7-9 and TRBJ2-2; D gene unclear. Germline values: CDR1 SEHNR, CDR2 FQNEAQ (reference sequence). The CDR3 length is 12 residues. Written as DNA, the CDR3 is TGTGTCGGGCAGAAGTATACCGGGGAGCTGTTTTTT. Encoded protein: CVGQKYTGELFF.

The chain joins TRBV7-6 to TRBJ1-5; D possibly corresponds to TRBD1 (5 bases). Germline V lookup: CDR1 SGHVS, CDR2 FNYEAQ. V was clipped by 0 bases and J by 3 bases, with 9 bases between them. The CDR3 extends over 15 amino acids. The CDR3 spells CASSLAGGANQPQHF. The CDR3 DNA reads as TGTGCCAGCAGCTTAGCTGGTGGGGCCAATCAGCCCCAGCATTTT. Full variable domain (rest looked up from reference TRBV7-6 and TRBJ1-5): GAGVSQSPRYKVTKRGQDVALRCDPISGHVSLYWYRQALGQGPEFLTYFNYEAQQDKSGLPNDRFSAERPEGSISTLTIQRTEQRDSAMYRCASSLAGGANQPQHFGDGTRLSIL.

V and J are TRBV7-2 and TRBJ1-2; D perhaps matches TRBD1 (5 bases). Trimming removed 4 bases at V and 4 bases at J, with 16 bases between. CDR3 length equals 15 residues. Germline V gene sequence: CDR1 SGHTA, CDR2 FQGNSA. The CDR3 here is CASSSESTVSYGYTF. The CDR3 nucleotides read TGTGCCAGCAGCTCTGAATCGACAGTCTCCTATGGCTACACCTTC. Filled out from reference TRBV7-2 and TRBJ1-2, the complete variable domain reads GAGVSQSPSNKVTEKGKDVELRCDPISGHTALYWYRQSLGQGLEFLIYFQGNSAPDKSGLPSDRFSAERTGGSVSTLTIQRTQQEDSAVYLCASSSESTVSYGYTFGSGTRLTVV.

This clonotype showed up just a few times. The chain is built from TRBV6-2 or TRBV6-3 and TRBJ2-7; D is unresolved. Germline V CDR1 and CDR2: MNHEY, SVGEGT. The V and J ends lost 3 bases and 6 bases respectively, with 12 bases between them. The CDR3 is 13 residues long. CDR3 sequence reads: CASSYRSVVEQYF. The CDR3 region has the DNA TGTGCCAGCAGTTATCGATCGGTGGTCGAGCAGTACTTC.

This clonotype was seen only a few times. The chain uses TRBV25-1 and TRBJ2-7; 10 bases are shared with TRBD1. The CDR3 consists of 16 residues. The trim removed 1 base at V and 3 bases at J, leaving 6 bases unmatched. CDR1 is MGHDK and CDR2 is SYGVNS in the germline V gene. The CDR3, as DNA: TGTGCCAGCAGTGAATGGGGACAGGGGCCGATCTACGAGCAGTACTTC. Its protein product is CASSEWGQGPIYEQYF.

This clonotype came up a few times. V and J are TRBV7-3 and TRBJ2-3; D not resolved. The germline gives CDR1 SGHTA, CDR2 FQGTGA. The length of the CDR3 is 15 residues. The V and J ends lost 5 bases and 5 bases respectively, with 17 bases between them. The CDR3 loop reads CASSLRAPGVDTQYF. CDR3 bases: TGTGCCAGCAGCCTCCGGGCCCCTGGGGTAGATACGCAGTATTTT.

This clonotype was counted a few times. This chain joins TRBV6-1 and TRBJ1-2; the D gene is possibly TRBD1 (6 bases). V was pared by 7 bases and J by 3 bases, with 15 bases between. The CDR3 is 14 residues long. Looked up from germline, CDR1 is MNHNS and CDR2 is SASEGT. The CDR3 reads CASIFGGPDYGYTF. The CDR3 DNA follows: TGTGCCAGCATTTTCGGGGGGCCGGACTATGGCTACACCTTC.

The J gene is TRBJ2-5, the V gene TRBV6-5; unclear D gene. CDR1 and CDR2 (germline): MNHEY, SVGAGI. The V end lost 7 bases, the J end lost 7 bases, and 13 bases lay between the germline ends. This CDR3 comprises 12 residues. The CDR3 protein is CASTPPEGTQYF. The CDR3 coding sequence is TGTGCCAGCACGCCCCCGGAAGGGACCCAGTACTTC.

This clonotype showed up just a few times. The chain joins TRBV4-3 to TRBJ2-3, with 8 bases aligning to TRBD1. Germline CDR1 is LGHNA and CDR2 is YSLEER. Germline trimming cut 0 bases from V and 2 bases from J; bases unmatched to any gene: 7. The CDR3 loop spans 17 amino acids. CDR3: CASSQDRAGGPTDTQYF. The CDR3 region has the DNA TGCGCCAGCAGCCAAGATCGGGCAGGGGGCCCCACAGATACGCAGTATTTT.